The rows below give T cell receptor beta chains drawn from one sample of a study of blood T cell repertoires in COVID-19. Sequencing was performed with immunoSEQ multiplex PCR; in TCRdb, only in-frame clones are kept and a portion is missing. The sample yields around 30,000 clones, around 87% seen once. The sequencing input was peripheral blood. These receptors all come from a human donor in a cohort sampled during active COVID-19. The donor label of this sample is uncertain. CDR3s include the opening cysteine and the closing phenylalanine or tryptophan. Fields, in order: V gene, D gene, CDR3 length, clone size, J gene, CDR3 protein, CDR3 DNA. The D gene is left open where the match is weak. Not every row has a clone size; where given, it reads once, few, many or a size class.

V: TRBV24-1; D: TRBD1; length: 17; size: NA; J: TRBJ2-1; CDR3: CATSDPTGKGSYNEQFF; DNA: TGTGCCACCAGTGACCCGACAGGGAAGGGCTCCTACAATGAGCAGTTCTTC
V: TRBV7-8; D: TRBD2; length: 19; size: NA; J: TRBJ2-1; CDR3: CASISGGGLAGGSYNEQFF; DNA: TGTGCCAGCATCTCGGGGGGAGGACTAGCGGGAGGCTCCTACAATGAGCAGTTCTTC
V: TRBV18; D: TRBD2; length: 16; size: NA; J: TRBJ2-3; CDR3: CASSPGTSGITDTQYF; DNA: TGTGCCAGCTCACCTGGGACTAGCGGAATAACAGATACGCAGTATTTT
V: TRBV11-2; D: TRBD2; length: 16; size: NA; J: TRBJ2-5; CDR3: CASRPLRGTREETQYF; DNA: TGTGCCAGCAGGCCCCTTCGGGGGACTAGGGAAGAGACCCAGTACTTC
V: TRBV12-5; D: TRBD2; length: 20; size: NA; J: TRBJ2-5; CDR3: CASGLPSPGTSGDEQETQYF; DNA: TGTGCTAGTGGTTTGCCCTCCCCCGGGACTAGCGGGGATGAACAAGAGACCCAGTACTTC
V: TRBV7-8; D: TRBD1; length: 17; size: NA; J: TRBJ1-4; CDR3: CASSSGGSARVGEKLFF; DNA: TGTGCCAGCAGCTCAGGGGGTTCGGCAAGAGTTGGTGAAAAACTGTTTTTT
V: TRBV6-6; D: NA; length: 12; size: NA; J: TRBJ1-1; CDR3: CASVHRDTEAFF; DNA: TGTGCCAGCGTTCATCGGGACACTGAAGCTTTCTTT
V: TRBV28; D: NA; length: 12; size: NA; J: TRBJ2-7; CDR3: CASRGASYEQYF; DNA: TGTGCCAGCAGGGGAGCCTCCTACGAGCAGTACTTC
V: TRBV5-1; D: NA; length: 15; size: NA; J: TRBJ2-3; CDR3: CASSLVGRSTDTQYF; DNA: TGCGCCAGCAGCTTGGTGGGGCGTAGCACAGATACGCAGTATTTT
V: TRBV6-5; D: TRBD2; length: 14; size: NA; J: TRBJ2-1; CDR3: CASRRTSTTNEQFF; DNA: TGTGCCAGCAGAAGGACTAGTACTACAAATGAGCAGTTCTTC
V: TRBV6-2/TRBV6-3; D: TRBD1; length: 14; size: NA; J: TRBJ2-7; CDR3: CASSYRQGAYEQYF; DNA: TGTGCCAGCAGTTACCGGCAGGGGGCCTACGAGCAGTACTTC
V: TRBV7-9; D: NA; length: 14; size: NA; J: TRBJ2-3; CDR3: CASSLEGGRDTQYF; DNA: TGTGCCAGCAGCTTAGAGGGAGGAAGAGATACGCAGTATTTT
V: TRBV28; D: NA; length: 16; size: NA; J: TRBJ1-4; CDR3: CASSFRRVGTNEKLFF; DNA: TGTGCCAGCAGTTTCCGCAGGGTGGGAACTAATGAAAAACTGTTTTTT
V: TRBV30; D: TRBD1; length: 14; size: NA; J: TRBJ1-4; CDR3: CAWSMQGAREKLFF; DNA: TGTGCCTGGTCTATGCAGGGGGCGAGAGAAAAACTGTTTTTT
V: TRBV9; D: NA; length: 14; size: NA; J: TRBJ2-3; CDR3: CASSPQTSTDTQYF; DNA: TGTGCCAGCAGCCCTCAAACTAGCACAGATACGCAGTATTTT
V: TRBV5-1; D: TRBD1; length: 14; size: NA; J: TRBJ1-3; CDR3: CASSSTGRGNTIYF; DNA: TGCGCCAGCAGCTCGACAGGGCGCGGAAACACCATATATTTT
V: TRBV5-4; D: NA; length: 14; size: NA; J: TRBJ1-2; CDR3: CASSLRTVLYGYTF; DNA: TGTGCCAGCAGCTTGAGAACTGTCCTCTATGGCTACACCTTC
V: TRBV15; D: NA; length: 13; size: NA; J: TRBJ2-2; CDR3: CATSGTRGGELFF; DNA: TGTGCCACCAGCGGAACCCGGGGCGGGGAGCTGTTTTTT
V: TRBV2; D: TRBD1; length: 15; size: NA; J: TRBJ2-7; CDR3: CASSRDRGVSYEQYF; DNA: TGTGCCAGCAGCCGAGACAGGGGGGTATCCTACGAGCAGTACTTC
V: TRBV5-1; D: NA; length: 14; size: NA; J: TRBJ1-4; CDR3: CASSPGVGSKKLFF; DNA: TGCGCCAGCAGCCCCGGGGTCGGTTCTAAAAAACTGTTTTTT
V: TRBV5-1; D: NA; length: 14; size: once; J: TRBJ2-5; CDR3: CASSLSTVQETQYF; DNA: TGCGCCAGCAGCCTATCTACAGTTCAAGAGACCCAGTACTTC
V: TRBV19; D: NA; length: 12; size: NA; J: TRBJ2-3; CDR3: CASSPNSDTQYF; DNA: TGTGCCAGTAGTCCGAACTCGGATACGCAGTATTTT
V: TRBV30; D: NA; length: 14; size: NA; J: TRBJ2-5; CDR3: CAWSVGGRQETQYF; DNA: TGTGCCTGGAGTGTGGGGGGACGTCAAGAGACCCAGTACTTC
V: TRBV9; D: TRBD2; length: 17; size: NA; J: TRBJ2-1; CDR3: CASSAKGTSGRWNEQFF; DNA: TGTGCCAGCAGCGCAAAGGGGACTAGCGGGAGGTGGAATGAGCAGTTCTTC
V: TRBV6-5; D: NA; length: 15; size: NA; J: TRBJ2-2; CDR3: CASSKPQAGTGELFF; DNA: TGTGCCAGCAGCAAGCCCCAGGCGGGAACCGGGGAGCTGTTTTTT
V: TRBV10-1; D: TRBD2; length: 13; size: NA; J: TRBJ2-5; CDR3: CARTSGAQETQYF; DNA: TGCGCCAGGACTAGCGGAGCCCAAGAGACCCAGTACTTC
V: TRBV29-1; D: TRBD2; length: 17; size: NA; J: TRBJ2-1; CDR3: CSAAVVSGSTVVGEQFF; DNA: TGCAGCGCCGCGGTCGTTAGCGGGAGTACAGTCGTCGGTGAGCAGTTCTTC
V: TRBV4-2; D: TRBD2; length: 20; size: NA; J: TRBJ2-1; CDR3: CASSQELAGARPSSYNEQFF; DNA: TGTGCCAGCAGCCAGGAACTAGCGGGAGCACGCCCGAGCTCCTACAATGAGCAGTTCTTC
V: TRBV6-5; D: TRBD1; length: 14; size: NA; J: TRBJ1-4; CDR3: CASSKQGAGEKLFF; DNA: TGTGCCAGCAGTAAACAGGGGGCAGGTGAAAAACTGTTTTTT
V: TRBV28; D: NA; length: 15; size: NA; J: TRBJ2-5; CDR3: CASSGPRGAEETQYF; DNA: TGTGCCAGCAGTGGTCCGAGAGGCGCGGAAGAGACCCAGTACTTC
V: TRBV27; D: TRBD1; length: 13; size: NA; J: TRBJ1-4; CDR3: CASRGQGNEKLFF; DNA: TGTGCCAGCAGGGGACAGGGTAATGAAAAACTGTTTTTT
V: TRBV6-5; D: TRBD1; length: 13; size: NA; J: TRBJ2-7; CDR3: CASILTGGGEQYF; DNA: TGTGCCAGCATTCTGACAGGGGGGGGCGAGCAGTACTTC